These T cell receptor beta chains were read from a single sample in a study of beta chain features in type 1 diabetes. Sequenced by immunoSEQ multiplex PCR; TCRdb stores in-frame clones only, minus some. Altogether 400,000 to 600,000 clones are present, over 25% being singletons, with the ten largest covering 0.05% to 0.07%. Sequences were obtained from naive CD4+ T cells from blood. The receptors shown here come from a man younger than 30 in good health. Each CDR3 is given with its conserved first and last residue. The D gene is left open where the match is weak. For some rows the clone size is stated as once, few or many, or as a class when expanded; others skip it.

D gene,J gene,V gene,clone size,CDR3 DNA,CDR3 protein
NA,TRBJ1-2,TRBV6-5,once,TGTGCCAGCAGACCCCTTACAGGGAACTATGGCTACACCTTC,CASRPLTGNYGYTF
TRBD1,TRBJ2-3,TRBV4-2,NA,TGTGCCAGCAGCCTTACAGGGGTTTTGGATACGCAGTATTTT,CASSLTGVLDTQYF
NA,TRBJ2-7,TRBV5-1,NA,TGCGCCAGCAGCTTTGAGGGGGCCTACGAGCAGTACTTC,CASSFEGAYEQYF
NA,TRBJ2-7,TRBV7-9,NA,TGTGCCAGCAGCTTAATAGGGGGTGCCGAGCAGTACTTC,CASSLIGGAEQYF
NA,TRBJ2-7,TRBV7-2,few,TGTGCCAGCAGCTCCGCAGGGAGCTCCTACGAGCAGTACTTC,CASSSAGSSYEQYF
NA,TRBJ2-2,TRBV28,few,TGTGCCAGCAGTCCCCTGACCCCGATAGAGCTGTTTTTT,CASSPLTPIELFF
NA,TRBJ2-5,TRBV30,NA,TGTGCCTGGAGTCCCGGGCCTCTGGGAGAGACCCAGTACTTC,CAWSPGPLGETQYF
NA,TRBJ2-3,TRBV9,NA,TGTGCCAGCAGCTCACGTGGGGGGAACACAGATACGCAGTATTTT,CASSSRGGNTDTQYF
NA,TRBJ2-7,TRBV5-1,NA,TGCGCCAGCAGCTCGGGGAGCGGAGACGAGCAGTACTTC,CASSSGSGDEQYF
NA,TRBJ2-3,TRBV29-1,few,TGCAGCGTTGAAGGGGAGTCCACAGATACGCAGTATTTT,CSVEGESTDTQYF
TRBD1,TRBJ1-1,TRBV5-4,NA,TGTGCCAGCACCGTACAGGGGACCACTGAAGCTTTCTTT,CASTVQGTTEAFF
TRBD2,TRBJ2-1,TRBV30,NA,TGTGCCTGGGGAGTCACTAGCGGCTACAATGAGCAGTTCTTC,CAWGVTSGYNEQFF
NA,TRBJ2-1,TRBV28,NA,TGTGCCAGCAGGGGGGAGGTGGGTGAGCAGTTCTTC,CASRGEVGEQFF
TRBD2,TRBJ2-3,TRBV10-3,few,TGTGCCAGTAGCGGGAGCCCACCAGATACGCAGTATTTT,CASSGSPPDTQYF
TRBD1,TRBJ1-2,TRBV29-1,few,TGCAGCATTACAGGGGCCTCTAACTATGGCTACACCTTC,CSITGASNYGYTF
NA,TRBJ2-7,TRBV30,NA,TGTGCCTGGAGTGTCCAGGGAGGCCGAGGTTACGAGCAGTACTTC,CAWSVQGGRGYEQYF
NA,TRBJ1-1,TRBV10-3,few,TGTGCCATCAGTGAGACCGGAGGCACTGAAGCTTTCTTT,CAISETGGTEAFF
NA,TRBJ2-7,TRBV28,few,TGTGCCAGCAGTCCACCCCGGGTGGGGCTCGAGCAGTACTTC,CASSPPRVGLEQYF
NA,TRBJ2-5,TRBV5-1,few,TGCGCCAGCAGCTTGGGCTCCCAAGAGACCCAGTACTTC,CASSLGSQETQYF
TRBD1,TRBJ2-7,TRBV30,NA,TGTGCCTGGAGTGTAACGGGACAGGGAATTCAGTACTTC,CAWSVTGQGIQYF
NA,TRBJ1-5,TRBV15,few,TGTGCCACCAGCAGAGCGTTCGGGGGAACGAGCAATCAGCCCCAGCATTTT,CATSRAFGGTSNQPQHF
NA,TRBJ1-2,TRBV7-2,NA,TGTGCCAGCAGCTTTTTCGGCAGGAACTATGGCTACACCTTC,CASSFFGRNYGYTF
NA,TRBJ2-6,TRBV6-5,NA,TGTGCCAGCAGTTACCTGGGTTCGAGGGCCAACGTCCTGACTTTC,CASSYLGSRANVLTF
NA,TRBJ2-7,TRBV7-2,few,TGTGCCAGCAGTTTGAACCCGTACGAGCAGTACTTC,CASSLNPYEQYF
NA,TRBJ1-1,TRBV10-3,NA,TGTGCCATCAGTGAGAATAAGGCGACGAACACTGAAGCTTTCTTT,CAISENKATNTEAFF
NA,TRBJ2-7,TRBV7-8,NA,TGTGCCAGCAGCTTACCCGGGGACGAGATCGAGCAGTACTTC,CASSLPGDEIEQYF
TRBD2,TRBJ2-1,TRBV4-2,few,TGTGCCAGCAGCCAAGTCGGGCTAGCGGGAGGCTATGAGCAGTTCTTC,CASSQVGLAGGYEQFF
NA,TRBJ2-5,TRBV2,few,TGTGCCAGCAGTGGAATAGGGGATGAGACCCAGTACTTC,CASSGIGDETQYF
NA,TRBJ2-1,TRBV25-1,NA,TGTGCCAGGGCGCAGGACATCCTATACAATGAGCAGTTCTTC,CARAQDILYNEQFF
NA,TRBJ2-1,TRBV29-1,NA,TGCAGCGTTATAACTCGTTCGACGATCTACAATGAGCAGTTCTTC,CSVITRSTIYNEQFF
TRBD2,TRBJ2-1,TRBV6-5,NA,TGTGCCAGCAGGACTAGCGGGAGTCATGAGCAGTTCTTC,CASRTSGSHEQFF
TRBD1,TRBJ2-5,TRBV29-1,NA,TGCAGCGTTGCACGGACAGGGGGTGGGGAGACCCAGTACTTC,CSVARTGGGETQYF
TRBD2,TRBJ2-5,TRBV5-1,few,TGCGCCAGCAGCTTTAGCGGGAGTCAAGAGACCCAGTACTTC,CASSFSGSQETQYF
NA,TRBJ1-1,TRBV19,few,TGTGCCAGTAGAGTTGTCCCTGGTTCTGAAGCTTTCTTT,CASRVVPGSEAFF
NA,TRBJ1-2,TRBV7-9,NA,TGTGCCAGCAGCTTAGAGTCCTACTATGGCTACACCTTC,CASSLESYYGYTF
NA,TRBJ2-7,TRBV25-1,NA,TGTGCCAGCAGTGACCACCGCGGATTAGCTAACTACGAGCAGTACTTC,CASSDHRGLANYEQYF
NA,TRBJ2-5,TRBV7-6,few,TGTGCCAGCAGCTCAATGACAGTCCCATACCAAGAGACCCAGTACTTC,CASSSMTVPYQETQYF
NA,TRBJ2-1,TRBV10-3,few,TGTGCCATCAGTGAGGAACGGGATGAGCAGTTCTTC,CAISEERDEQFF
TRBD2,TRBJ2-7,TRBV30,few,TGTGCCTGGAGTAAATGGACTAGCGGGAGCTCCTACGAGCAGTACTTC,CAWSKWTSGSSYEQYF
NA,TRBJ2-4,TRBV30,NA,TGTGCCTGGAGTAGTCTAGCCAAAAACATTCAGTACTTC,CAWSSLAKNIQYF
NA,TRBJ2-4,TRBV4-1,NA,TGCGCCAGCAGCCCCTCCCAGGGCAAAAACATTCAGTACTTC,CASSPSQGKNIQYF
NA,TRBJ2-5,TRBV6-5,NA,TGTGCCAGCACCGAACATGGAGAGACCCAGTACTTC,CASTEHGETQYF
TRBD2,TRBJ2-7,TRBV4-2,NA,TGTGCCAGCAGCCAAGTACGGCTAGCGGGAGTCGAGCAGTACTTC,CASSQVRLAGVEQYF
NA,TRBJ2-1,TRBV7-9,NA,TGTGCCAGCAGCTCCTCCTACGGCAAGACGGGATTCATAGGCTATGAGCAGTTCTTC,CASSSSYGKTGFIGYEQFF
NA,TRBJ2-3,TRBV15,few,TGTGCCACCAGCAAACGGGCAGCTCAAACAGATACGCAGTATTTT,CATSKRAAQTDTQYF
TRBD2,TRBJ2-3,TRBV9,NA,TGTGCCAGCAGCCCGACTAGCGGGAGGTTAGATACGCAGTATTTT,CASSPTSGRLDTQYF
TRBD2,TRBJ2-3,TRBV4-3,NA,TGCGCCAGCAGCCAAGGGCCCCCTAGCGGGGGCACAGATACGCAGTATTTT,CASSQGPPSGGTDTQYF
NA,TRBJ2-6,TRBV2,few,TGTGCCAGCAGTGAATGGCCCTCTGGGGCCAACGTCCTGACTTTC,CASSEWPSGANVLTF
NA,TRBJ2-1,TRBV14,NA,TGTGCCAGCAGCCACCCTCAGCGGAAGAATGAGCAGTTCTTC,CASSHPQRKNEQFF
NA,TRBJ2-7,TRBV20-1,NA,TGCAGTGCTCTGATTTCGTACGAGCAGTACTTC,CSALISYEQYF
TRBD1,TRBJ2-7,TRBV13,few,TGTGCCAGCAGCCCGCGGACAGGGGCATACGAGCAGTACTTC,CASSPRTGAYEQYF
TRBD1,TRBJ2-1,TRBV2,NA,TGTGCCAGCAGCGAAGACAGGGATTGGTACAATGAGCAGTTCTTC,CASSEDRDWYNEQFF
TRBD2,TRBJ2-3,TRBV9,NA,TGTGCCAGCAGGCGCGGGAGGGGCACAGATACGCAGTATTTT,CASRRGRGTDTQYF